This entry describes one T cell receptor (beta chain). Its antigen is currently unknown. The junction does not match germline at one end; this may be a read error. This sample is part of a study of CD8+CD57+ T cells in acquired aplastic anemia. Across the whole study: DNA from sorted CD4+ and CD8+ cells averaged approximately 2.9 ug. Among healthy donors, CD4+ cells averaged roughly 11 million reads.

Genomic DNA templated the TCR beta VDJ and CDR3 profiling. One entry per CDR3 protein, called by TCRdb with MiXCR from the reads. The table includes some 410,000 distinct CDR3 sequences, 65% to 75% detected once. Whole-study results and caveats: The number of CD8+ CDR3 sequences shared by patients and controls was approximately 30.

What was sequenced was sorted CD4+, CD8+, or CD8+CD57+ T cells (not recorded which) from PBMCs. The receptor was derived from a human donor in good health, serving as a control.

The chain's CDR3 is CASSRGTVSTYGRLFF. CDR3 bases: TGCGCCAGCAGCCGCGGGACAGTCTCAACTTATGGCCGGCTGTTTTTT. The chain recombines TRBV7-2 with TRBJ1-4, with 7 bases lining up with TRBD1. CDR3 length equals 16 residues. CDR1 SGHTA and CDR2 FQGNSA come from the germline V gene.